Sequencing of this T cell receptor (beta chain) was carried out in a study of CD8 T cells in ankylosing spondylitis. Study findings and constraints: Reportedly, matched ankylosing spondylitis synovial fluid was significantly enriched for disease-linked clones. Blood of patients with ankylosing spondylitis appeared to be characterized by a TCR beta motif of seven or eight highly homologous variants. Before this, some motif variants had been reported in reactive arthritis synovial fluid and blood.

This clonotype was seen ten or more times. Antigen specificity is unknown. TCRdb fed the 5' RACE reads into MiXCR, producing one record per CDR3 protein. The table lists about 220,000 distinct CDR3 sequences, 5.5% to 7.5% of them singletons, with more than 13% in the top ten. The germline V gene has CDR1 LGHDT and CDR2 YNNKEL (reference sequence). Trimming took off 0 bases at V and 6 bases at J, with 16 bases between the two ends. The CDR3 has 16 amino acids. This chain joins TRBV3-1 and TRBJ2-3, with D possibly being TRBD1 (5 bases). Sequenced input: blood, either unsorted or a sorted T cell fraction (not recorded which). This sequence originates from a male donor with ankylosing spondylitis. The CDR3 is CASSQDERQGLDTQYF. In nucleotides, the CDR3 is TGTGCCAGCAGCCAAGATGAAAGGCAGGGCCTGGATACGCAGTATTTT.